The T cell receptor (beta chain) described here comes from a study of T cell repertoires in cytomegalovirus infection. A single record per CDR3 protein comes from TCRdb applying MiXCR to the reads. Of roughly 220,000 distinct CDR3 sequences listed, roughly two fifths were seen once; the top ten hold approximately 60%. The study, taken as a whole, reports: HLA-C-restricted CMV clonotypes gave the most frequent clonotype in two of eight donors.

This clonotype was recorded many times. The antigen is not known. The V and J ends lost 7 bases and 8 bases respectively, with 9 bases between them. The CDR3 is made up of 11 amino acids. Germline V gene lookup returns CDR1 SNHLY and CDR2 FYNNEI. V gene TRBV2 combines with J gene TRBJ2-1, with a weak D call TRBD2 (5 bases). This clonotype was sampled from a human donor in good health (CMV status not recorded). Some clones in this sample may be carry-over from other donors' samples. Sequenced here: CD8+ T cells from cultured PBMCs, sampled from culture after CMV antigen stimulation. CDR3 protein: CASKGADEQFF. For the CDR3, the DNA is TGTGCCAGCAAAGGAGCGGATGAGCAGTTCTTC. The full variable domain, its missing parts supplied by reference TRBV2 and TRBJ2-1, is EPEVTQTPSHQVTQMGQEVILRCVPISNHLYFYWYRQILGQKVEFLVSFYNNEISEKSEIFDDQFSVERPDGSNFTLKIRSTKLEDSAMYFCASKGADEQFFGPGTRLTVL.